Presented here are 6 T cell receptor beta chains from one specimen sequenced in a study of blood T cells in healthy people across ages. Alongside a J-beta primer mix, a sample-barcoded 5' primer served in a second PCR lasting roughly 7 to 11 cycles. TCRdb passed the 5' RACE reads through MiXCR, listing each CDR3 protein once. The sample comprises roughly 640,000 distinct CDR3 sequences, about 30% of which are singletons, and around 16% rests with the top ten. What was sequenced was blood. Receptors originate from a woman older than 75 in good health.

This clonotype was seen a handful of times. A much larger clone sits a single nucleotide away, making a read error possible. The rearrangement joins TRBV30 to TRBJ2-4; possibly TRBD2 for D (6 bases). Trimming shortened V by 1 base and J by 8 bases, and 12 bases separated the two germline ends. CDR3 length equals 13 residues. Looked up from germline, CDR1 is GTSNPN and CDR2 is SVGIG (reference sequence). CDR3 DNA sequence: TGTGCCTGGAGTGGGGGCCGGAGGGACATTCAGTACTTC. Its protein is CAWSGGRRDIQYF.

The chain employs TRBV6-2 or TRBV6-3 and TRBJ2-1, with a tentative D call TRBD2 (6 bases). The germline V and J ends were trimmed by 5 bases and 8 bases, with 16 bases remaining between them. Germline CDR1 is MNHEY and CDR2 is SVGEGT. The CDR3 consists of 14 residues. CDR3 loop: CASSESLASDEQFF. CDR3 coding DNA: TGTGCCAGCAGTGAAAGTCTAGCGAGCGATGAGCAGTTCTTC.

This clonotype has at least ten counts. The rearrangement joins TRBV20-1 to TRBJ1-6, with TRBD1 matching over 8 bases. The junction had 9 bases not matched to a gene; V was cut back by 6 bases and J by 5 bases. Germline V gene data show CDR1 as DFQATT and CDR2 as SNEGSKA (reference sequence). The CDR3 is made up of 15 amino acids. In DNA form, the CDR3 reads TGCAGTGCCGTACCCCCGACAGGGGATAATTCACCCCTCCACTTT. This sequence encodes CSAVPPTGDNSPLHF.

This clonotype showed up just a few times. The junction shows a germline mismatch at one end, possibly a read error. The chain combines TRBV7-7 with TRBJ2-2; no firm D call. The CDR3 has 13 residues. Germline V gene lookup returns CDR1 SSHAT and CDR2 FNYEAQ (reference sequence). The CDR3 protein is CASSVDSLGELFF. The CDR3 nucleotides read TGTGCTAGCAGCGTGGATTCCCTCGGGGAGCTGTTTTTT.

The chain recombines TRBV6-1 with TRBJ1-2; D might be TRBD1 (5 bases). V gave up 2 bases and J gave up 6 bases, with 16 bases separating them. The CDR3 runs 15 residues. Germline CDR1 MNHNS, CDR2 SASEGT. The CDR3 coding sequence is TGTGCCAGCAGTGAAACGCCGGGACGGGGACATGGCTACACCTTC. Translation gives CASSETPGRGHGYTF.

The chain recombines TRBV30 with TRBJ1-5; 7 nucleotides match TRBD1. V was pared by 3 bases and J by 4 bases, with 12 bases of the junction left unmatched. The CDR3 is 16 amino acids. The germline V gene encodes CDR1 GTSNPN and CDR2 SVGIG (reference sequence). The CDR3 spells CAWRSGGTSGNQPQHF. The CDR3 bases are TGTGCCTGGAGGTCAGGGGGTACCTCGGGGAATCAGCCCCAGCATTTT.